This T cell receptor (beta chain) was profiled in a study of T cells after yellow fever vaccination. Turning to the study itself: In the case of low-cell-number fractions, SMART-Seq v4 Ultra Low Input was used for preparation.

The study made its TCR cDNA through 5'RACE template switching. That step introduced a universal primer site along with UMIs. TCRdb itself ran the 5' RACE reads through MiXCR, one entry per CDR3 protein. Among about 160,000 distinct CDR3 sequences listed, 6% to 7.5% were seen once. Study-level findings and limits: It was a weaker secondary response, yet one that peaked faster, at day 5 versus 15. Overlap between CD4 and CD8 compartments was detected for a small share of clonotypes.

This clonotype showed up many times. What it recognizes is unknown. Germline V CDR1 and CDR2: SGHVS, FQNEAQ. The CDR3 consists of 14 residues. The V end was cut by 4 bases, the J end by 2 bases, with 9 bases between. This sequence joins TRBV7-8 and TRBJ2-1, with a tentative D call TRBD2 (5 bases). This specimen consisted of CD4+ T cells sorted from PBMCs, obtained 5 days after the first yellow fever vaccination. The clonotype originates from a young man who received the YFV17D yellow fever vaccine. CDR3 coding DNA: TGTGCCAGCAGCTCACGGCGGGCCTACAATGAGCAGTTCTTC. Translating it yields CASSSRRAYNEQFF.